This TCR beta chain derives from a study of T cells in narcolepsy. Findings and caveats of the study: Same-patient CSF and blood CD4+ T cell clonotypes included HCRT-specific and TRIB2-specific autoreactive ones.

Repertoires were generated with immunoSEQ multiplex PCR, while TCRdb's copy carries only in-frame clones and drops some. This sample has 20,000 to 25,000 clones, with roughly four fifths found just once. In regard to this clone: The antigen remains undetermined.

V was cut by 3 bases and J by 2 bases, with 7 bases left in between. There are 14 residues in the CDR3. Germline assignment: CDR1 SGHNT and CDR2 YENEEA. The sequencing input was CD45RA- memory CD4+ T cells from PBMCs. This sequence was found in a human donor with narcolepsy. This chain links TRBV11-3 with TRBJ2-2; D perhaps matches TRBD2 (6 bases). The CDR3 is CASSFSGNTGELFF. The CDR3 region has the DNA TGTGCCAGCAGCTTTAGCGGAAACACCGGGGAGCTGTTTTTT.